The 19 T cell receptor beta chains below come from one sample, sequenced in a study of metastatic and nonmetastatic thyroid tumors. Using MiXCR, TCRdb reanalyzed the PCR reads. The sample includes about 30,000 clones, approximately 17% seen only once; the top ten take 4% to 5%. Prior to thyroid surgery, none of the patients had received any treatment. Sequencing used blood. The receptors were sampled from a female donor with papillary thyroid cancer or a benign thyroid nodule (not recorded which). Some clones in this sample may be carry-over from other donors' samples.

This clone was seen at least ten times. The chain couples TRBV30 to TRBJ2-3, with TRBD2 matching 14 bases. J gave up 3 bases and V 5 bases, and 13 bases lay outside the gene matches. CDR3 length: 18 residues. Germline V gene lookup returns CDR1 GTSNPN and CDR2 SVGIG (reference sequence). CDR3 sequence (DNA): TGTGCCTGGGGCTTTCCTCCGGGACTAGCGGGAGAGACAGATACGCAGTATTTT. This gives the protein CAWGFPPGLAGETDTQYF.

This chain connects TRBV2 to TRBJ1-3; TRBD1 matches 7 bases. The trim removed 9 bases at V and 0 bases at J, leaving 5 bases unmatched. CDR1 is SNHLY and CDR2 is FYNNEI in the germline V gene. The CDR3 totals 14 residues. The CDR3 DNA follows: TGTGCCAGAAATACAGGGGACTCTGGAAACACCATATATTTT. This translates into CARNTGDSGNTIYF.

This clone is medium-sized. The CDR3 DNA reads as TGTGCCAGCCGGACAGGGGGCTCCTACGAGCAGTACTTC. It codes for CASRTGGSYEQYF. The V gene is TRBV28, the J gene TRBJ2-7; 10 bases map to TRBD1. The CDR3 totals 13 residues. Germline values: CDR1 MDHEN, CDR2 SYDVKM. J gave up 0 bases and V 8 bases, and 1 base lay outside the gene matches.

J is TRBJ2-1 and V is TRBV6-2 or TRBV6-3; weak D call: TRBD1 (5 bases). The CDR3 sequence is 15 residues long. Germline values: CDR1 MNHEY, CDR2 SVGEGT. V was trimmed by 6 bases and J by 10 bases, leaving 22 bases between them. CDR3 loop: CASRSNEMYWGEQFF. The CDR3 region has the DNA TGTGCCAGCAGATCAAATGAAATGTACTGGGGCGAGCAGTTCTTC.

This clone occurred many times. The DNA of the CDR3 is TGTGCCAGCAGCCAAGACGGGGGGGTTTATTACGAGCAGTACTTC. Its translation is CASSQDGGVYYEQYF. The chain uses TRBV4-2 and TRBJ2-7, with TRBD2 matching over 8 bases. The germline V gene has CDR1 LGHNA and CDR2 YNFKEQ. The CDR3 length is 15 residues. The V gene end was trimmed by 0 bases and the J gene end by 4 bases; junction bases not matched to a gene: 5.

Judged by abundance, this clone is medium-sized. The chain carries TRBV12-3 or TRBV12-4 and TRBJ2-3; 12 nucleotides line up with TRBD2. J lost 3 bases, V lost 4 bases, and 5 bases had no gene match. The CDR3 has 16 residues. The CDR3 spells CASSYPGTSGTDTQYF. The CDR3 DNA follows: TGTGCCAGCAGTTACCCCGGGACTAGCGGGACAGATACGCAGTATTTT.

Many counts were recorded for this clone. V is TRBV5-1 and J is TRBJ1-1; a possible D gene is TRBD1 (6 bases). This CDR3 spans 17 amino acids. Germline CDR1 SGHRS, CDR2 YFSETQ. Trimming pared 1 base from V and 1 base from J, leaving 17 bases between. The CDR3 DNA reads TGCGCCAGCAGCTTGCGGGGGGCTATGTGGGAGAACACTGAAGCTTTCTTT. It yields the protein CASSLRGAMWENTEAFF.

This clone was counted many times. This chain links TRBV6-1 with TRBJ2-3, with unresolved D. Trimming left V 10 bases short and J 1 base short, with 3 bases between. The CDR3 covers 10 residues. Germline V gene data show CDR1 as MNHNS and CDR2 as SASEGT. The CDR3 loop reads CAKRTDTQYF. The CDR3, as DNA: TGTGCCAAACGCACAGATACGCAGTATTTT.

This clone was observed at least ten times. A clone one base away is much larger, so this may be a read error. The V call is TRBV2, the J call TRBJ1-1; weak D call: TRBD1 (5 bases). Germline lookup yields CDR1 SNHLY and CDR2 FYNNEI. There are 14 residues in the CDR3. Trimming cost V 8 bases and J 1 base, with 14 bases left between them. The CDR3 sequence is CASGGGGSNTEAFF. For the CDR3, the DNA is TGTGCCAGCGGTGGGGGGGGGTCGAACACTGAAGCTTTCTTT.

This clone appeared a few times. This chain connects TRBV19 to TRBJ2-7, with 12 bases lining up with TRBD2. This CDR3 spans 14 amino acids. J lost 0 bases, V lost 6 bases, and 0 bases had no gene match. Per germline, CDR1 LNHDA and CDR2 SQIVND (reference sequence). The CDR3 region is CASRTSGSSYEQYF. CDR3 DNA: TGTGCCAGTAGGACTAGCGGGAGCTCCTACGAGCAGTACTTC.

This clone has more than one count but fewer than ten. The chain links TRBV6-1 to TRBJ2-1, with TRBD1 matching over 8 bases. The length of the CDR3 is 17 residues. The V segment lost 6 bases and the J segment 2 bases; nucleotides outside the gene matches: 12. Germline V CDR1 and CDR2: MNHNS, SASEGT. The DNA of the CDR3 is TGTGCCAGCAGGCCCTCTTTGACAGGGGACACCTACAATGAGCAGTTCTTC. The encoded protein is CASRPSLTGDTYNEQFF.

This clone was seen just once. The V gene is TRBV28, the J gene TRBJ2-5; 8 positions agree with TRBD1. After removal of 7 bases from V and 5 bases from J, the junction contained 3 bases not matched to a gene. The CDR3 has 12 residues. Germline V gives CDR1 MDHEN, CDR2 SYDVKM. This CDR3 is CASNPGGETQYF. The CDR3, as DNA: TGTGCCAGCAACCCAGGGGGCGAGACCCAGTACTTC.

In its sample, this clone ranks as medium-sized. The CDR3 DNA follows: TGTGCTGTACCGGGACACAACTCTGGGGCCAACGTCCTGACTTTC. It codes for CAVPGHNSGANVLTF. The chain links TRBV11-2 to TRBJ2-6; TRBD1 might be the D (6 bases). CDR1 is SGHAT and CDR2 is FQNNGV in the germline V gene. The CDR3 has 15 residues.

The chain has TRBV30 and TRBJ2-7; a possible D gene is TRBD2 (6 bases). Trimming shortened V by 0 bases and J by 5 bases, and 23 bases separated the two germline ends. The CDR3 extends over 17 amino acids. CDR1 is GTSNPN, CDR2 SVGIG, per germline (reference sequence). DNA of the CDR3: TGTGCCTGGAGTGTAAGGGACTTTGGGCAGGGCGACGACGAGCAGTACTTC. Amino acids: CAWSVRDFGQGDDEQYF.

This clone is medium-sized (0.01 to 0.1%) by share. The chain employs TRBV20-1 and TRBJ1-3; the D is unclear. V lost 2 bases and J lost 0, with 11 bases in between. Per germline, CDR1 DFQATT and CDR2 SNEGSKA (reference sequence). The CDR3 contains 15 residues. The CDR3 reads CSARKGESSGNTIYF. In DNA form, the CDR3 reads TGCAGTGCTAGAAAGGGCGAGAGCTCTGGAAACACCATATATTTT.

This clone was observed many times. The final CDR3 position lacks the conserved phenylalanine or tryptophan, pointing to a likely read error. The chain employs TRBV10-3 and TRBJ2-3, with 8 bases fitting TRBD2. With V trimmed by 3 bases and J by 7 bases, 9 bases remained unmatched. Germline assignment: CDR1 ENHRY and CDR2 SYGVKD. The CDR3 extends over 15 amino acids. The CDR3 nucleotides read TGTGCCATCAGTGATAGGGCGGGAGGTAGGAATACGCAGTATCTT. Translation: CAISDRAGGRNTQYL.

This clone is medium-sized in the sample. This rearrangement joins TRBV5-1 to TRBJ2-7, with 7 bases identical to TRBD2. Trimming at V came to 2 bases and at J to 2 bases, leaving 10 bases not matched to a gene. The germline V gene has CDR1 SGHRS and CDR2 YFSETQ. CDR3 length: 16 amino acids. CDR3 bases: TGCGCCAGCAGCTTTGCCTCCGGGACTAAGGCCTACGAGCAGTACTTC. Its translation: CASSFASGTKAYEQYF.

The chain employs TRBV28 and TRBJ2-1; 7 bases are shared with TRBD1. Looked up from germline, CDR1 is MDHEN and CDR2 is SYDVKM. V trimming: 5 bases; J trimming: 8 bases; junction bases outside the gene matches: 12. CDR3 length: 15 amino acids. This CDR3 reads CASSGTGTVGDEQFF. The CDR3 DNA follows: TGTGCCAGCAGTGGAACCGGGACAGTAGGCGATGAGCAGTTCTTC.

The J gene is TRBJ1-6, the V gene TRBV7-3, with a possible D match to TRBD1 (5 bases). This CDR3 is built from 15 residues. Trimming left V 5 bases short and J 9 bases short, with 17 bases between. Per germline, CDR1 SGHTA and CDR2 FQGTGA. CDR3 protein: CASSPPEGLASPLHF. In DNA, the CDR3 is TGTGCCAGCAGCCCACCGGAGGGACTGGCTTCACCCCTCCACTTT. Full variable domain (outside the CDR3, taken from reference TRBV7-3 and TRBJ1-6): GAGVSQTPSNKVTEKGKYVELRCDPISGHTALYWYRQSLGQGPEFLIYFQGTGAADDSGLPNDRFFAVRPEGSVSTLKIQRTERGDSAVYLCASSPPEGLASPLHFGNGTRLTVT.